Listed below are T cell receptor beta chains from one sample, sequenced in a study of blood T cell repertoires in COVID-19. Using immunoSEQ multiplex PCR, the repertoire was profiled, and TCRdb retains in-frame clones only, with some absent. Among about 220,000 clones, 86% were seen once, and the ten largest hold 3% to 4.5%. The specimen was PBMCs or T cells enriched from blood (not recorded which). These receptors all stem from a woman between 40 and 55 years old with acute COVID-19. CDR3s include the opening cysteine and the closing phenylalanine or tryptophan. A D gene is named only where the DNA matches it firmly. Rows give clone size only sometimes, using once, few, many, or a class for an expanded clone.

d_call j_call v_call clone_size cdr3_nt cdr3_aa
TRBD2 TRBJ2-3 TRBV9 - TGTGCCAGCAGCGCTACCCGGACTAGCGGGGATACGCAGTATTTT CASSATRTSGDTQYF
- TRBJ2-7 TRBV11-2 few TGTGCCAGCAGCTTAGCCAGCGGCTACGAGCAGTACTTC CASSLASGYEQYF
- TRBJ1-5 TRBV21-1 - TGTGCCAGCAGCAAAGTGGCGAAACAGGAGAATACCAATCAGCCCCAGCATTTT CASSKVAKQENTNQPQHF
- TRBJ1-1 TRBV7-2 - TGTGCCAGCAGCTTAGTTGGGAGGAGCACTGAAGCTTTCTTT CASSLVGRSTEAFF
- TRBJ1-1 TRBV7-9 - TGTGCCAGCAGCCATGGACAGTGGGAAGCTTTCTTT CASSHGQWEAFF
- TRBJ2-6 TRBV16 - TGTGCCAGCAGCCACAATCCGGGGGCTGGGGCCAACGTCCTGACTTTC CASSHNPGAGANVLTF
- TRBJ2-3 TRBV5-4 - TGTGCCAGCAGCTTGGGGTGGCAGGGGGGTGCTAGCACAGATACGCAGTATTTT CASSLGWQGGASTDTQYF
- TRBJ1-2 TRBV5-1 - TGCGCCAGCAGATTGGCCCCGACAGCTTCGAACTATGGCTACACCTTC CASRLAPTASNYGYTF
TRBD2 TRBJ2-3 TRBV5-1 - TGCGCCAGCAGCTTAGCGGGGGGCACAGATACGCAGTATTTT CASSLAGGTDTQYF
- TRBJ2-7 TRBV21-1 - TGTGCCAGCAGCAAATCAAGCGGGGGGGCAATCTACGAGCAGTACTTC CASSKSSGGAIYEQYF
TRBD1 TRBJ1-5 TRBV30 - TGTGCCTGGAGTGTGGGACAGGGACGACAGCCCCAGCATTTT CAWSVGQGRQPQHF
TRBD1 TRBJ2-3 TRBV5-1 - TGCGCCAGCAGCAACCGGGACAGTACAGATACGCAGTATTTT CASSNRDSTDTQYF
- TRBJ1-1 TRBV5-1 - TGCGCCAGCAGCTTGGTCTCGGACACTGAAGCTTTCTTT CASSLVSDTEAFF
TRBD2 TRBJ2-7 TRBV7-6 - TGTGCCAGCAGCTTAGCAGCGGGGGGGCCTTTCGAGCAGTACTTC CASSLAAGGPFEQYF
- TRBJ1-5 TRBV12-3/TRBV12-4 - TGTGCCAGCAGTTTCCGTCCCCCGCCCCAGCATTTT CASSFRPPPQHF
- TRBJ2-1 TRBV27 - TGTGCCAGCAGTCCGTATGAAGCCGATGAGCAGTTCTTC CASSPYEADEQFF
- TRBJ1-1 TRBV5-5 - TGTGCCAGCGCAATTACCCAAAGGAGCACTGAAGCTTTCTTT CASAITQRSTEAFF
- TRBJ2-2 TRBV5-5 once TGTGCCAGCAGCCCCGAGGGCGCACTGGGAACGAACACCGGGGAGCTGTTTTTT CASSPEGALGTNTGELFF
TRBD1 TRBJ1-1 TRBV2 - TGTGCCAGCTTAGGGGGGACAGGGGCTTGGACTGAAGCTTTCTTT CASLGGTGAWTEAFF
- TRBJ1-1 TRBV7-2 - TGTGCCAGCAGCCAGGGGCGGGTGAACACTGAAGCTTTCTTT CASSQGRVNTEAFF
TRBD1 TRBJ1-1 TRBV10-3 - TGTGCCGTATCCGGGACAGGGCTCACTGAAGCTTTCTTT CAVSGTGLTEAFF
- TRBJ1-2 TRBV6-5 - TGTGCCAGCCGGACAGTTCCAGGCTACACCTTC CASRTVPGYTF
TRBD2 TRBJ2-1 TRBV6-1 - TGTGCCAGCAGTGACCAACTAGCGGGGGTATCTTCAAATGAGCAGTTCTTC CASSDQLAGVSSNEQFF
- TRBJ1-6 TRBV18 - TGTGCCAGCTCACCTGACAGGAAGAATTCACCCCTCCACTTT CASSPDRKNSPLHF
TRBD1 TRBJ1-2 TRBV4-3 - TGCGCCAGCAGTATGGGACAGGGGGCCGGTGGCTACACCTTC CASSMGQGAGGYTF
- TRBJ1-6 TRBV7-9 - TGTGCCAGCAGCATCGACAGAATGTCCTATAATTCACCCCTCCACTTT CASSIDRMSYNSPLHF
TRBD2 TRBJ2-1 TRBV10-1 few TGCGCCAGCAGTGAGTCGGGAGGGCGCCTCTCCTACAATGAGCAGTTCTTC CASSESGGRLSYNEQFF
- TRBJ1-1 TRBV19 - TGTGCCAGTAGTATCTCTTTAACTGAAGCTTTCTTT CASSISLTEAFF
TRBD2 TRBJ2-3 TRBV6-5 - TGTGCCAGCAGGTCAGCTAGCGGGGGAAGAGATACGCAGTATTTT CASRSASGGRDTQYF
- TRBJ1-1 TRBV28 - TGTGCCAGCAGTGCCCGACAGCAGAACACTGAAGCTTTCTTT CASSARQQNTEAFF
- TRBJ1-6 TRBV27 - TGTGCCAGCAGTTTCGGGGGTGATAATTCACCCCTCCACTTT CASSFGGDNSPLHF
- TRBJ1-2 TRBV12-3/TRBV12-4 - TGTGCCAGCAGCTCCGGGGTCCCCGGCTACACCTTC CASSSGVPGYTF
- TRBJ2-7 TRBV20-1 - TGCAGTGCTAGTTTTAGTGACACCTACGAGCAGTACTTC CSASFSDTYEQYF
- TRBJ1-2 TRBV10-3 few TGTGCCACCCTAGGGGGGGGCGGCTACACCTTC CATLGGGGYTF
TRBD2 TRBJ2-1 TRBV7-9 - TGTGCCAGCAGCCTCCTAGCGGGGGGCTTCAATGAGCAGTTCTTC CASSLLAGGFNEQFF
- TRBJ1-1 TRBV29-1 - TGCAGCGGCCTAGAGGCCGGAGCTGGAACCACTGAAGCTTTCTTT CSGLEAGAGTTEAFF
TRBD1 TRBJ1-2 TRBV19 - TGTGCCAGTAGTCCTAGGGACAGGGTAAACTATGGCTACACCTTC CASSPRDRVNYGYTF
- TRBJ1-2 TRBV9 - TGTGCCAGCAGCGTAGCGGGACATGGAGACTATGGCTACACCTTC CASSVAGHGDYGYTF
TRBD2 TRBJ2-5 TRBV18 - TGTGCCAGCTCGCGCGGGGGAATAGGAGAGACCCAGTACTTC CASSRGGIGETQYF
- TRBJ1-1 TRBV7-9 - TGTGCCAGCAGCTTAACGACAGGGAACACTGAAGCTTTCTTT CASSLTTGNTEAFF
TRBD1 TRBJ2-1 TRBV6-5 - TGTGCCAGCAGGAAGGGACAGGGATACAATGAGCAGTTCTTC CASRKGQGYNEQFF
- TRBJ2-7 TRBV9 - TGTGCCAGCAGCGTAGAGGGGTTGGGAGGGGGCGAGCAGTACTTC CASSVEGLGGGEQYF
TRBD2 TRBJ2-5 TRBV7-6 once TGTGCCAGCAGCTTAGTCGGGGGGGCCTTGGAGACCCAGTACTTC CASSLVGGALETQYF
- TRBJ2-7 TRBV28 - TGTGCCAGCAGTTACAGGGTCTCCGAGCAGTACTTC CASSYRVSEQYF
- TRBJ1-2 TRBV5-5 few TGTGCCAGCAGCTTGGGAGGACAGCAGTCCTATGGCTACACCTTC CASSLGGQQSYGYTF
TRBD1 TRBJ2-7 TRBV5-1 few TGCGCCAGCAGCTTCTCCCCCGGGACAGGCGCCTACGAGCAGTACTTC CASSFSPGTGAYEQYF
TRBD1 TRBJ2-1 TRBV2 - TGTGCCAGCAGTAGACAGGGAGCGGAGGATTTGCCGCTCTTC CASSRQGAEDLPLF
TRBD1 TRBJ1-4 TRBV6-5 - TGTGCCAGCAGTTACCGGACAGGGTTAACTAATGAAAAACTGTTTTTT CASSYRTGLTNEKLFF
TRBD2 TRBJ2-7 TRBV9 - TGTGCCAGCCGGGGGCTAGCGGGGGCTAAAGCCTACGAGCAGTACTTC CASRGLAGAKAYEQYF
- TRBJ1-1 TRBV10-3 - TGTGCCATCAGTGAGCCCAGGGGAGAGGACACTGAAGCTTTCTTT CAISEPRGEDTEAFF
TRBD2 TRBJ2-7 TRBV5-1 - TGCGCCAGCAGCCGGAGCGGGGGGGATTACGAGCAGTACTTC CASSRSGGDYEQYF
TRBD2 TRBJ2-1 TRBV9 once TGTGCCAGCAGCGGGCGGGAGCGACTAGCCTACAATGAGCAGTTCTTC CASSGRERLAYNEQFF
- TRBJ1-5 TRBV19 - TGTGCCAGTAGTTGGGTCGGGGTTAGGCAGCCCCAGCATTTT CASSWVGVRQPQHF
- TRBJ1-2 TRBV2 - TGTGCCAGCACAGCCAGCGGGGTCGATGGTACGTCTAACTATGGCTACACCTTC CASTASGVDGTSNYGYTF
- TRBJ1-1 TRBV5-1 - TGCGCCAGCGGTCAGGGGCTTGCGAACACTGAAGCTTTCTTT CASGQGLANTEAFF
TRBD2 TRBJ2-3 TRBV19 - TGTGCCAGTAGTGTTCGGACTAGCGGGGTCACAGATACGCAGTATTTT CASSVRTSGVTDTQYF
- TRBJ1-1 TRBV30 - TGTGCCTGGAGCCCAGGGCTACTGAACACTGAAGCTTTCTTT CAWSPGLLNTEAFF
- TRBJ1-2 TRBV3-1/TRBV3-2 - TGTGCCAGCAGCCGTGCGACAGGTCCCAACTATGGCTACACCTTC CASSRATGPNYGYTF